This is a list of T cell receptor beta chains from one sample in a study of cytomegalovirus exposure and HLA in healthy donors. The table came from immunoSEQ multiplex PCR; TCRdb's copy has only in-frame clones and leaves some out. The sample carries roughly 100,000 clones, 65% to 90% recorded once. Sequencing used PBMCs. All receptors come from a man aged 25 to 40 in good health and CMV-seropositive. Each CDR3 is given with its conserved first and last residue. A D gene is named only where the DNA matches it firmly. Rows give clone size only sometimes, using once, few, many, or a class for an expanded clone.

J | V | size | D | CDR3 | DNA
TRBJ2-2 | TRBV12-5 | - | TRBD2 | CASGRVAGGNTGELFF | TGTGCTAGTGGTCGAGTAGCGGGGGGAAACACCGGGGAGCTGTTTTTT
TRBJ2-7 | TRBV6-5 | - | TRBD2 | CASSWWTSGGAYEQYF | TGTGCCAGCAGTTGGTGGACTAGCGGGGGGGCCTACGAGCAGTACTTC
TRBJ2-4 | TRBV5-1 | - | - | CASSLSGGLSKNIQYF | TGCGCCAGCAGCTTGTCCGGGGGGCTCTCCAAAAACATTCAGTACTTC
TRBJ1-2 | TRBV7-2 | - | TRBD1 | CASSLRGTGGARGYTF | TGTGCCAGCAGCTTAAGGGGGACAGGGGGCGCCCGAGGCTACACCTTC
TRBJ2-2 | TRBV7-6 | - | - | CASSLENIGELFF | TGTGCCAGCAGCTTAGAAAATATCGGGGAGCTGTTTTTT
TRBJ1-5 | TRBV7-2 | - | - | CASSLGGILSNQPQHF | TGTGCCAGCAGCCTCGGGGGGATCCTAAGCAATCAGCCCCAGCATTTT
TRBJ2-3 | TRBV11-1 | few | TRBD2 | CASSSAGGRGDTQYF | TGTGCCAGCAGCTCCGCGGGGGGGCGGGGAGATACGCAGTATTTT
TRBJ2-3 | TRBV19 | - | TRBD2 | CASSWGLGAQYF | TGTGCCAGTAGCTGGGGACTAGGAGCGCAGTATTTT
TRBJ1-4 | TRBV6-5 | once | TRBD1 | CASSNDRAGEKLFF | TGTGCCAGCAGTAACGACAGGGCGGGTGAAAAACTGTTTTTT
TRBJ2-1 | TRBV4-3 | - | TRBD1 | CASSLEGQGYNEQFF | TGCGCCAGCAGCCTGGAGGGACAGGGTTACAATGAGCAGTTCTTC
TRBJ1-4 | TRBV4-3 | - | - | CASSQDPGTRGLFF | TGCGCCAGCAGCCAAGATCCTGGGACTCGGGGACTGTTTTTT
TRBJ2-6 | TRBV5-1 | - | - | CASSAGRSSGANVLTF | TGCGCCAGCAGTGCGGGACGTAGCTCTGGGGCCAACGTCCTGACTTTC
TRBJ2-7 | TRBV5-1 | - | TRBD1 | CASSLDPGTGFEQYF | TGCGCCAGCAGCTTGGACCCCGGGACAGGGTTCGAGCAGTACTTC
TRBJ2-7 | TRBV27 | - | - | CASSSVGGPQSSYEQYF | TGTGCCAGCAGTTCAGTCGGAGGACCCCAGAGCTCCTACGAGCAGTACTTC
TRBJ1-5 | TRBV30 | once | - | CAWSHTGLSNQPQHF | TGTGCCTGGAGTCATACGGGTCTTAGCAATCAGCCCCAGCATTTT
TRBJ2-1 | TRBV19 | - | TRBD1 | CASSRDREGSYNEQFF | TGTGCCAGTAGTAGGGACAGGGAGGGCTCCTACAATGAGCAGTTCTTC
TRBJ2-7 | TRBV2 | - | TRBD1 | CASSARTGPYEQYF | TGTGCCAGCAGCGCGCGGACAGGACCCTACGAGCAGTACTTC
TRBJ1-2 | TRBV5-1 | - | TRBD1 | CASSSSPGTGADGYTF | TGCGCCAGCAGCTCGAGTCCCGGGACAGGGGCCGATGGCTACACCTTC
TRBJ2-1 | TRBV7-2 | - | TRBD2 | CASSISSGGAYNEQFF | TGTGCCAGCAGCATTTCTAGCGGGGGGGCATACAATGAGCAGTTCTTC
TRBJ1-4 | TRBV2 | few | TRBD1 | CASRGTGVLNEKLFF | TGTGCCAGCAGGGGCACAGGGGTGCTTAATGAAAAACTGTTTTTT
TRBJ2-3 | TRBV19 | once | TRBD2 | CASSRPVGSGGDTQYF | TGTGCCAGTAGTAGGCCCGTCGGGTCGGGGGGAGATACGCAGTATTTT
TRBJ1-2 | TRBV27 | - | - | CASSPVVTGSNYGYTF | TGTGCCAGCAGCCCCGTGGTGACAGGATCTAACTATGGCTACACCTTC
TRBJ2-7 | TRBV7-9 | - | - | CASSLDSEYEQYF | TGTGCCAGCAGCTTAGATTCGGAGTACGAGCAGTACTTC